The clone carrying this TCR beta chain came up many times. Its antigen is not known. TCRdb called the reads again in MiXCR, with one record for every CDR3 protein. The sample carries about 270,000 distinct CDR3 sequences, roughly a fifth recorded once. These data belong to a study of T cell repertoires in cytomegalovirus infection. At the level of the study: An indication of both CMV infection and matching HLA type came from public TCR beta signatures.

Here the sequenced sample was cultured PBMCs, taken from culture after CMV antigen stimulation. This clonotype was obtained from a human donor in good health (CMV status not recorded). Some clones in this sample may be carry-over from other donors' samples.

CDR3 DNA: TGTGCCAGCAGTCACAGGGGCGGAGATACGCAGTATTTT. This encodes CASSHRGGDTQYF. V is TRBV6-1 and J is TRBJ2-3; TRBD1 matches at 7 bases. Germline V gene data show CDR1 as MNHNS and CDR2 as SASEGT. The CDR3 is made up of 13 amino acids. The V and J ends lost 5 bases and 5 bases, in that order; junction bases with no gene match: 4.